These 10 T cell receptor beta chains came from one sample sequenced in a study of persistence of HIV-infected CD4 T cells. The libraries were made with immunoSEQ version 4 in survey mode. Repertoires were generated with immunoSEQ multiplex PCR, while TCRdb's copy carries only in-frame clones and drops some. Of approximately 31,000 clones listed, roughly 80% are singletons. Lysates of CMV-infected fibroblasts at approximately 10 ug/mL stimulated these cells. Sorted nonresponding memory CD4+ T cells were CD40L-negative, CD69-negative, CD45RO-high. For these receptors, no antigen is known. The starting material was CD4+ T cells sorted from PBMCs after roughly 18-hour stimulation, obtained from a patient who received antiretroviral therapy. The receptor set was obtained from an adult man with HIV who was CMV-seropositive.

This clone showed up just once. The chain recombines TRBV7-8 with TRBJ2-1; D gene uncertain. Trimming pared 5 bases from V and 8 bases from J, leaving 7 bases between. Per germline, CDR1 SGHVS and CDR2 FQNEAQ. This CDR3 contains 11 residues. The CDR3 DNA reads TGTGCCAGCAGCCCCCTGGATGAGCAGTTCTTC. Translated: CASSPLDEQFF.

In nucleotides, the CDR3 is TGTGCCACTCGCTCGAGCGGGGGGGACTCCTACGAGCAGTACTTC. Protein: CATRSSGGDSYEQYF. The chain is built from TRBV6-1 and TRBJ2-7; TRBD2 matches 10 bases. V lost 10 bases, J lost 0 bases, and 9 bases stayed unmatched. This CDR3 contains 15 residues. Per the germline V gene, CDR1 is MNHNS and CDR2 is SASEGT.

The count of this clone is one. The chain joins TRBV5-4 to TRBJ2-5, with 12 nucleotides matching TRBD2. This CDR3 contains 16 residues. J gave up 2 bases and V 5 bases, and 7 bases lay outside the gene matches. CDR1 is SGHNT, CDR2 YYREEE, per germline (reference sequence). The chain's CDR3 is CASSLGLAGMQETQYF. The DNA for the CDR3 is TGTGCCAGCAGTCTCGGACTAGCGGGGATGCAAGAGACCCAGTACTTC.

The chain uses TRBV4-3 and TRBJ2-2; D unclear. The CDR3 is 13 amino acids. V lost 0 bases and J 4 bases, leaving 3 bases between the germline ends. Germline V gene sequence: CDR1 LGHNA, CDR2 YSLEER. The CDR3 loop is CASSQDFTGELFF. The CDR3 nucleotides read TGCGCCAGCAGCCAAGACTTCACCGGGGAGCTGTTTTTT.

This sequence joins TRBV7-2 and TRBJ1-6; D perhaps matches TRBD1 (5 bases). The CDR3 runs 13 residues. Between the trimmed V and J ends, which lost 3 bases and 10 bases, there was a span of 10 bases. In germline, CDR1 is SGHTA, CDR2 FQGNSA. CDR3 coding DNA: TGTGCCAGCAGCTTCGTGAGGGGATCACCCCTCCACTTT. As protein: CASSFVRGSPLHF.

This chain uses TRBV27 with TRBJ1-1, with a possible D match to TRBD1 (6 bases). The germline V and J ends were trimmed by 0 bases and 11 bases, with 13 bases remaining between them. CDR3 length: 13 amino acids. Germline values: CDR1 MNHEY, CDR2 SMNVEV (reference sequence). CDR3 amino acids: CASSLSRGARAFF. The CDR3 DNA follows: TGTGCCAGCAGTTTATCGCGGGGGGCTAGGGCTTTCTTT.

CDR3 amino acids: CASSSSYTGARTGANVLTF. As DNA, the CDR3 is TGCGCCAGCAGCTCCTCTTATACAGGGGCGAGAACTGGGGCCAACGTCCTGACTTTC. The V call is TRBV5-1, the J call TRBJ2-6, with 7 bases lining up with TRBD1. Trimming removed 3 bases from V and 2 bases from J; junction bases left unmatched: 14. CDR1 is SGHRS, CDR2 YFSETQ, per germline. CDR3 length: 19 amino acids.

The genes are TRBV2 and TRBJ2-1, with 9 nucleotides matching TRBD1. This CDR3 is 19 amino acids long. V was clipped by 6 bases and J by 0 bases; unmatched bases: 15. The germline V gene has CDR1 SNHLY and CDR2 FYNNEI. Written as DNA, the CDR3 is TGTGCCAGCAGGAGAGGACAGGGGATACCCTTAAGCTCCTACAATGAGCAGTTCTTC. It codes for CASRRGQGIPLSSYNEQFF.

The chain carries TRBV5-6 and TRBJ1-2; D call uncertain. The germline CDR1 and CDR2 sequences are SGHDT and YYEEEE. The CDR3 extends over 12 amino acids. Trimming left V 4 bases short and J 5 bases short, with 9 bases between. CDR3: CASSPDKYGYTF. The DNA for the CDR3 is TGTGCCAGCAGCCCAGACAAATATGGCTACACCTTC. Supplemented by reference TRBV5-6 and TRBJ1-2, the full variable domain reads DAGVTQSPTHLIKTRGQQVTLRCSPKSGHDTVSWYQQALGQGPQFIFQYYEEEERQRGNFPDRFSGHQFPNYSSELNVNALLLGDSALYLCASSPDKYGYTFGSGTRLTVV.

The CDR3 loop reads CASSIYSGAYYGYTF. In DNA, the CDR3 is TGTGCCAGCAGTATCTACAGCGGGGCATACTATGGCTACACCTTC. The chain couples TRBV27 to TRBJ1-2, with D possibly matching TRBD1 (5 bases). The CDR3 has 15 amino acids. Germline V CDR1 and CDR2: MNHEY, SMNVEV (reference sequence). V lost 5 bases and J lost 3, with 16 bases in between.